What follows describes a single T cell receptor beta chain. Its matching antigen is unknown. Germline V gene sequence: CDR1 SGHDN, CDR2 FVKESK. V was cut by 0 bases and J by 1 base, with 22 bases left in between. The CDR3 contains 19 residues. Unique molecular identifiers were in the cDNA, with template-switch universal primer binding. One entry per CDR3 protein, called by TCRdb with MiXCR from the 5' RACE reads. The table records 700,000 to 950,000 distinct CDR3 sequences, roughly an eighth of them present only once. The data belong to a study of identical twins. The study, taken as a whole, reports: Modelling underestimated the level of out-of-frame TCR alpha sharing observed in monozygotic twins. Out-of-frame alpha sequences shared between twins exhibited an excess of low generation probability. Out-of-frame beta sequences exhibited a weaker degree of excess twin sharing.

These data were also reused for a study on yellow fever vaccine responses in identical twins.

J is TRBJ2-7 and V is TRBV14; tentative D call: TRBD2 (6 bases). This clonotype was obtained from a woman in her late teens or twenties in good health. Sequencing input: PBMCs. CDR3 nucleotides: TGTGCCAGCAGCCAAGATCGTGTGGGGGAGGACTCGGCTTCCTACGAGCAGTACTTC. Protein: CASSQDRVGEDSASYEQYF.